These 6 T cell receptor beta chains were sequenced from one sample in a study of early T cells in non-severe SARS-CoV-2 infection. TCRdb reprocessed the 5' RACE reads via MiXCR and lists one record per CDR3 protein. Of some 71,000 distinct CDR3 sequences listed, approximately 9.1% are singletons. The input for sequencing was whole blood, taken at baseline. Receptor source: an adult who was a healthcare worker with PCR-confirmed SARS-CoV-2 infection or an uninfected control (not recorded which).

This chain uses TRBV6-2 or TRBV6-3 with TRBJ2-7; 7 nucleotides align to TRBD1. CDR1 is MNHEY and CDR2 is SVGEGT in the germline V gene. V trimming: 5 bases; J trimming: 1 base; junction bases outside the gene matches: 8. This CDR3 is 15 amino acids long. CDR3 sequence: CASSTRTGASYEQYF. In DNA form, the CDR3 reads TGTGCCAGCAGTACCCGGACAGGCGCTTCCTACGAGCAGTACTTC.

This clonotype was counted a few times. This sequence joins TRBV5-6 and TRBJ2-7, with D uncertain. Trimming left V 4 bases short and J 1 base short, with 9 bases between. There are 13 residues in the CDR3. The germline V gene encodes CDR1 SGHDT and CDR2 YYEEEE. Here the CDR3 reads CASSRTLSYEQYF. CDR3 coding DNA: TGTGCCAGCAGCCGCACATTGTCCTACGAGCAGTACTTC.

The sample holds a few counts of this clonotype. V is TRBV27 and J is TRBJ2-2, with 13 bases matching TRBD2. This CDR3 is 17 amino acids long. V lost 5 bases, J lost 5 bases, and 8 bases stayed unmatched. The germline gives CDR1 MNHEY, CDR2 SMNVEV (reference sequence). The CDR3 DNA reads as TGTGCCAGCAGTCCCGGACTAGCGGGAGTGCTTACCGGGGAGCTGTTTTTT. The encoded protein is CASSPGLAGVLTGELFF.

This sequence joins TRBV14 and TRBJ2-1; D uncertain. This CDR3 is built from 12 residues. Trimming removed 4 bases from V and 8 bases from J, with 9 bases in between. Germline CDR1 SGHDN, CDR2 FVKESK. CDR3 nucleotides: TGTGCCAGCAGCCGTAGTCGGTATGAGCAGTTCTTC. Its translation is CASSRSRYEQFF.

This chain connects TRBV20-1 to TRBJ2-7; 9 nucleotides align to TRBD2. Germline trimming cut 3 bases from V and 0 bases from J; bases unmatched to any gene: 9. This CDR3 contains 16 residues. Germline V gives CDR1 DFQATT, CDR2 SNEGSKA (reference sequence). The chain's CDR3 is CSARPPGTSLSYEQYF. In DNA form, the CDR3 reads TGCAGTGCTAGGCCACCCGGGACTAGCCTCTCCTACGAGCAGTACTTC.

This clonotype was counted a few times. The rearrangement joins TRBV20-1 to TRBJ1-3; no reliable D call. Germline V gene data show CDR1 as DFQATT and CDR2 as SNEGSKA (reference sequence). With 2 bases removed from V and 0 bases from J, the gap between germline ends came to 11 bases. The CDR3 has 15 residues. CDR3 nucleotide sequence: TGCAGTGCTAGAAGTGACCCGTCCTCTGGAAACACCATATATTTT. Protein sequence: CSARSDPSSGNTIYF.